The table lists the clone carrying this T cell receptor (beta chain) with a count of one. The target antigen is unknown. The data are from a study of shared clonotypes between healthy human individuals. At the level of the study: Per-donor plates numbered three CD4 naive, three CD4 memory, two CD8 naive and one CD8 memory. Whole-study findings and limits: About 4.5% of naive CD4 clonotypes were common to several donors. Clonotype sharing levels among donors were expected to vary with sequencing depth.

The assay was run at deep level. The protocol was immunoSEQ multiplex PCR, while the TCRdb copy is restricted to in-frame clones and leaves out a portion. The data contain hundreds of thousands of clones, around 96% of them singletons. Naive CD8 isolation took CD45RO-negative cells positively selected for CCR7 and excluded terminally differentiated effector memory CD45RA+ cells. The germline V gene has CDR1 SGHDT and CDR2 YYEEEE. V lost 5 bases, J lost 4 bases, and 5 bases stayed unmatched. The CDR3 is 15 amino acids. Material: naive CD8+ T cells sorted from blood. The clonotype originates from a woman aged 30 to 39 in good health. V is TRBV5-6 and J is TRBJ2-3; 12 bases agree with TRBD2. This CDR3 reads CASREGLAGADTQYF. CDR3 bases: TGTGCCAGCAGGGAGGGACTAGCGGGTGCAGATACGCAGTATTTT.